This section outlines one TCR beta chain sequence together with its context. Its specific antigen is unknown. No quality values exist for individual bases; no much larger clone is one base distant. The time point label here, explained by the study, means: about 28 days (+/-7) after the second vaccine dose. AZD1222 recipients whose second dose came at about 4 weeks and those whose second dose came at about 12 weeks were combined into one group, since spike-specific TCR depth and breadth did not differ between the two schedules. The vaccinee samples were drawn from two UK trials, COV001 and COV002, one of which was a single-blind randomized controlled phase 2/3 trial testing AZD1222 (ChAdOx1 nCoV-19) in healthy adults. For TCRbeta chain sequencing, PBMC samples from trial participants were taken at day 0 and at day 28 after the second dose. The CDR3 runs 12 residues from the cysteine to the phenylalanine. Only CDR3 DNA is held: 36 bases, read in frame from base 1. V and J lose 5 bases and 3 bases, and a span of 8 bases separates them. The CDR1 and CDR2 encoded by the germline V gene (reference sequence) are LGHDT and YNNKEL.

The record originates from a study of T cell responses to AZD1222 COVID-19 vaccine (TCRdb year 2021). A note on the overall study: TCR sequencing was performed for roughly 250 trial participants, of whom about 210 were given two doses of AZD1222 and around 25 were given two doses of MenACWY control vaccine. Enrollment into the trials was organized by age into subgroups of 18-55, 56-69 and 70-plus years, and those subgroups contained approximately 160, 26 and 62 TCR-sequenced participants, respectively. The paper's findings and limits, for the study overall: The whole spike protein was spanned by vaccine-associated CD4 TCRs, and dominant responses were seen in regions 160-218 and 743-854. Conclusions about previously exposed vaccinees were limited because only six AZD1222 recipients were SARS-CoV-2 seropositive at baseline. Epitopes outside the regions mutated in the B.1.351 and B.1.1.7 variants were reportedly recognized by nearly half of the unique spike-specific TCRs. Spike-specific TCR breadth and depth rose significantly after two AZD1222 doses compared with day 0 and with MenACWY recipients. Because no day 14 peak-response samples were available, repertoires were characterized only after the peak T cell response. Most participants were white British and females outnumbered males, and the authors suggested that clonal diversity may have been underestimated. The 56-69-year group was small, and its depth increase did not reach significance, likely because of low power.

The CDR3 regions of human TCRbeta chains were analyzed by immunosequencing. The paper's processing steps were these. Repertoire TCRs were checked for matches against a reference library of SARS-CoV-2-specific TCRs that had been generated using the MIRA antigen-specificity platform. Breadth was defined as the fraction of unique TCRs that were SARS-CoV-2-associated, and depth was defined as the fraction of total T cells that were SARS-CoV-2-associated. Using the MIRA data, each spike-specific TCR was assigned both to the spike region to which the TCR was reactive and to a CD4 or CD8 class. Log10-transformed breadth and depth values were compared by one-way ANOVA with Sidak's multiple comparisons tests. In TCRdb, the immuneACCESS table is reduced to in-frame sequences with V and J assigned. These tables do not hold every clone; where another copy was compared, an unresolved V gene accounts for under half, and the others remain unexplained. V and J calls and clone size follow that table, whereas D and trimming were derived from the DNA. The sample table lists about 78,000 clones, 85% to 90% of them with a count of one. Around 1.4% of the sample lies in the top ten.

The rearranged chain carries TRBV3-1 (or the pseudogene TRBV3-2) and TRBJ2-7; TRBD1 is a weak D gene call, 6 bases matching. The sequencing here drew on peripheral blood, taken 28 days after the second AZD1222 dose. The sequence was obtained from an adult who received the AZD1222 COVID-19 vaccine. The CDR3 region reads CASSTRGYEQYF. The DNA sequence is given as TGTGCCAGCAGCACCAGGGGCTACGAGCAGTACTTC.